This TCR beta chain was recovered during a study of blood T cell repertoires in COVID-19. For the study at large: From the United States, Italy and Spain came samples of acute and convalescent COVID-19.

V dropped 8 bases and J dropped 4 bases, with 11 bases sitting between them. Germline V gene lookup returns CDR1 WSHSY and CDR2 SAAADI. The CDR3 runs to 12 residues. This clone was picked up one time. Per the study methods: How many nucleated cells were present was estimated from reference gene primer amplification. The data were produced by immunoSEQ multiplex PCR, yet TCRdb's version contains in-frame clones alone and is incomplete. The D gene and trimming were derived from the DNA, and the V and J assignments and clone size from that table. The sample lists about 190,000 clones; 70% to 85% were seen once.

This TCR was sampled from a woman between 55 and 75 years old with acute COVID-19. This chain links TRBV10-2 with TRBJ2-5, with TRBD1 as a possible D gene (6 bases). The material sequenced was PBMCs or T cells enriched from blood (not recorded which). Here the CDR3 reads CASGGRGETQYF. The CDR3 nucleotides are TGCGCCAGCGGCGGCAGGGGAGAGACCCAGTACTTC.